This entry features one TCR beta chain sequence. As yet, its antigen is unknown. CDR3 size: 12 residues. V lost 1 base to trimming and J lost 5 bases, with 8 bases between them. Germline V gene sequence: CDR1 SQVTM, CDR2 ANQGSEA. The table came from immunoSEQ multiplex PCR; TCRdb's copy has only in-frame clones and leaves some out. The sample records some 150,000 clones, roughly 90% being singletons. The data belong to a study of T cell responses to AZD1222 COVID-19 vaccine. Study-level findings and limits: Clonal diversity was possibly underestimated, and white British individuals and females predominated among donors. Just a handful of people given AZD1222 tested seropositive at baseline.

Source: peripheral blood, taken on day 0 of AZD1222 vaccination. The source of this sequence is an adult in good health. The chain employs TRBV29-1 and TRBJ1-1; D not certain. CDR3 sequence (DNA): TGCAGCGTTGAAGCGGGGAATACTGAAGCTTTCTTT. Amino acid sequence: CSVEAGNTEAFF.